Shown below are 31 T cell receptor beta chains from a single sample sequenced in a study of OX40 agonist ivuxolimab in advanced cancers. The data were produced by immunoSEQ multiplex PCR, yet TCRdb's version contains in-frame clones alone and is incomplete. The sample has over 55,000 clones, less than 95% seen once. Sequenced here: CD4+ or CD8+ T cells sorted from blood, sampled in a trial of the OX40 agonist ivuxolimab. All receptors come from an adult with an advanced solid tumor such as melanoma, head and neck, liver or kidney cancer.

The J gene is TRBJ2-1, the V gene TRBV19, with TRBD2 identical over 8 bases. The V segment lost 3 bases and the J segment 11 bases; nucleotides outside the gene matches: 9. The CDR3 spans 14 residues. CDR1 and CDR2 (germline): LNHDA, SQIVND (reference sequence). The CDR3 spells CASSILSSGRKQFF. The CDR3 DNA reads as TGTGCCAGTAGTATCCTCTCCAGCGGGAGAAAGCAGTTCTTC.

The rearrangement links TRBV5-6 to TRBJ1-3; perhaps TRBD1 as D (5 bases). The CDR3 totals 14 residues. The germline gives CDR1 SGHDT, CDR2 YYEEEE. V lost 6 bases and J lost 0, with 10 bases in between. CDR3 loop: CASTRGSSGNTIYF. CDR3 DNA sequence: TGTGCCAGCACCCGGGGGAGCTCTGGAAACACCATATATTTT. Complete variable domain (other parts from reference TRBV5-6 and TRBJ1-3): DAGVTQSPTHLIKTRGQQVTLRCSPKSGHDTVSWYQQALGQGPQFIFQYYEEEERQRGNFPDRFSGHQFPNYSSELNVNALLLGDSALYLCASTRGSSGNTIYFGEGSWLTVV.

This sequence joins TRBV7-9 and TRBJ2-2; D gene unclear. The CDR3 loop spans 13 amino acids. V dropped 6 bases and J dropped 2 bases, with 7 bases sitting between them. The germline V gene encodes CDR1 SEHNR and CDR2 FQNEAQ (reference sequence). CDR3 region: CASSTENTGELFF. DNA for the CDR3: TGTGCCAGCAGTACTGAAAACACCGGGGAGCTGTTTTTT.

V usage is TRBV25-1 and J usage is TRBJ1-2; TRBD1 is a possible D gene (5 bases). Between the trimmed V and J ends, which lost 6 bases and 2 bases, there was a span of 19 bases. Germline V CDR1 and CDR2: MGHDK, SYGVNS. CDR3 length: 16 residues. The CDR3 nucleotides are TGTGCCAGCAGAGCCAGAACGGGGGAGGAAAACTATGGCTACACCTTC. Its translation is CASRARTGEENYGYTF.

The rearrangement links TRBV19 to TRBJ1-5; 7 nucleotides align to TRBD1. The CDR3 is 15 amino acids. V shed 2 bases, J shed 0 bases, and the junction held 1 base outside the gene matches. In germline, CDR1 is LNHDA, CDR2 SQIVND (reference sequence). For the CDR3, the DNA is TGTGCCAGTAGTATACGACAGGGTAGCAATCAGCCCCAGCATTTT. Amino acids: CASSIRQGSNQPQHF. Full variable domain (outside the CDR3, taken from reference TRBV19 and TRBJ1-5): DGGITQSPKYLFRKEGQNVTLSCEQNLNHDAMYWYRQDPGQGLRLIYYSQIVNDFQKGDIAEGYSVSREKKESFPLTVTSAQKNPTAFYLCASSIRQGSNQPQHFGDGTRLSIL.

The gene calls are TRBV7-2 and TRBJ2-5, with D perhaps assigned TRBD1 or TRBD2 (5 bases each). CDR3 length: 13 residues. Looked up from germline, CDR1 is SGHTA and CDR2 is FQGNSA. The germline V and J ends were trimmed by 1 base and 5 bases, with 8 bases remaining between them. As DNA, the CDR3 is TGTGCCAGCAGCTTAGTGTGGGGGGAGACCCAGTACTTC. It codes for CASSLVWGETQYF.

The rearrangement joins TRBV6-5 to TRBJ2-7; D is perhaps TRBD1 (6 bases). Trimming removed 6 bases at V and 0 bases at J, with 12 bases between. The CDR3 consists of 14 residues. CDR1 is MNHEY, CDR2 SVGAGI, per germline. CDR3 residues: CASRPLGGSYEQYF. DNA of the CDR3: TGTGCCAGCAGGCCGCTAGGGGGCTCCTACGAGCAGTACTTC.

J is TRBJ1-2 and V is TRBV27, with TRBD1 matching 9 bases. J gave up 8 bases and V 2 bases, and 3 bases lay outside the gene matches. This CDR3 spans 13 amino acids. Germline loops: CDR1 MNHEY, CDR2 SMNVEV (reference sequence). CDR3 DNA: TGTGCCAGCAGTTTAGGGGACAGGGCCGGCTACACCTTC. Its protein is CASSLGDRAGYTF.

The table lists this clone with a count of one. V is TRBV5-1 and J is TRBJ2-1; 8 nucleotides agree with TRBD2. J was trimmed by 9 bases and V by 4 bases; bases with no gene match: 12. Germline values: CDR1 SGHRS, CDR2 YFSETQ. There are 15 residues in the CDR3. The CDR3 sequence is CASSHAQRELGEQFF. In nucleotides, the CDR3 is TGCGCCAGCAGCCACGCCCAGCGGGAGCTAGGTGAGCAGTTCTTC.

The chain combines TRBV19 with TRBJ2-5, with D possibly TRBD2 on 6 matching bases. The germline V gene encodes CDR1 LNHDA and CDR2 SQIVND (reference sequence). This CDR3 spans 13 amino acids. V was pared by 8 bases and J by 4 bases, with 14 bases between. The CDR3 loop reads CASSRRRGETQYF. As DNA, the CDR3 is TGTGCCAGTTCTAGACGGAGGGGAGAGACCCAGTACTTC.

V usage is TRBV28 and J usage is TRBJ2-1; D perhaps matches TRBD2 (5 bases). The V end was cut by 10 bases, the J end by 0 bases, with 22 bases between. CDR3 length: 17 amino acids. Germline assignment: CDR1 MDHEN and CDR2 SYDVKM. In DNA, the CDR3 is TGTGCCACCTCAACGGGTATTGGGCGGGCCTCCTACAATGAGCAGTTCTTC. Its translation is CATSTGIGRASYNEQFF.

V usage is TRBV7-2 and J usage is TRBJ1-2, with TRBD1 matching over 9 bases. From germline, CDR1 is SGHTA and CDR2 FQGNSA. CDR3 length: 14 amino acids. J gave up 2 bases and V 5 bases, and 3 bases lay outside the gene matches. In DNA, the CDR3 is TGTGCCAGCAGCGGACAGGGGAGGAACTATGGCTACACCTTC. Amino acid sequence: CASSGQGRNYGYTF.

The chain employs TRBV6-5 and TRBJ2-7; D unresolved. V was shortened by 6 bases and J by 3 bases, with 12 bases between the two germline ends. Germline assignment: CDR1 MNHEY and CDR2 SVGAGI. The CDR3 has 13 residues. The CDR3 sequence is CASRTRSGYEQYF. The DNA of the CDR3 is TGTGCCAGCAGGACCCGCTCAGGCTACGAGCAGTACTTC.

The chain links TRBV4-2 to TRBJ2-5, with 7 positions matching TRBD1. Unmatched junction bases numbered 10, after V lost 4 bases and J lost 2 bases. This CDR3 is 16 amino acids long. Germline-derived CDR1 and CDR2 are LGHNA and YNFKEQ. CDR3 amino acids: CASSLRPGTAQETQYF. The CDR3 nucleotides are TGTGCCAGCAGCCTTCGACCCGGGACAGCACAAGAGACCCAGTACTTC.

The genes are TRBV6-6 and TRBJ1-2; tentative D call: TRBD1 (5 bases). The V and J ends lost 6 bases and 6 bases respectively, with 20 bases between them. Per the germline V gene, CDR1 is MNHNY and CDR2 is SVGAGI (reference sequence). This CDR3 spans 15 amino acids. Here the CDR3 reads CASSPGPPGRHGYTF. In DNA, the CDR3 is TGTGCCAGCAGCCCCGGGCCCCCAGGGCGCCATGGCTACACCTTC.

The gene calls are TRBV15 and TRBJ2-1; D unresolved. Germline V gives CDR1 LNHNV, CDR2 YYDKDF (reference sequence). Trimming pared 4 bases from V and 5 bases from J, leaving 6 bases between. This CDR3 contains 12 residues. CDR3 in DNA: TGTGCCACCAGCAACGGTAACAATGAGCAGTTCTTC. Translation gives CATSNGNNEQFF.

This clone has a single count. V usage is TRBV7-2 and J usage is TRBJ2-1, with D perhaps TRBD2 (6 bases). Germline V lookup: CDR1 SGHTA, CDR2 FQGNSA. The CDR3 is 15 amino acids. V lost 6 bases, J lost 5 bases, and 17 bases lay in between. The CDR3 is CASSRGRRDHNEQFF. CDR3 coding DNA: TGTGCCAGCAGTCGTGGGCGGCGGGATCACAATGAGCAGTTCTTC.

The J gene is TRBJ2-1, the V gene TRBV9; D is perhaps TRBD2 (7 bases). Germline values: CDR1 SGDLS, CDR2 YYNGEE. Deletions cut 4 bases from V and 1 base from J, with 18 bases between. The CDR3 has 17 amino acids. The chain's CDR3 is CASSPGGGGRSYNEQFF. Written as DNA, the CDR3 is TGTGCCAGCAGCCCTGGGGGGGGCGGGCGTTCCTACAATGAGCAGTTCTTC.

The chain's CDR3 is CAIRTTGVHEQYF. The CDR3 DNA is TGTGCCATCAGGACGACAGGGGTCCACGAGCAGTACTTC. The chain employs TRBV10-3 and TRBJ2-7; 8 bases match TRBD1. V was pared by 6 bases and J by 5 bases, with 6 bases of the junction left unmatched. This CDR3 contains 13 residues. Germline V gives CDR1 ENHRY, CDR2 SYGVKD.

The chain carries TRBV6-5 and TRBJ2-7; D is unresolved. The V end lost 4 bases, the J end lost 1 base, and 8 bases lay between the germline ends. The germline V gene encodes CDR1 MNHEY and CDR2 SVGAGI. The CDR3 covers 13 residues. In DNA form, the CDR3 reads TGTGCCAGCAGTTTCGATCGGTCCTACGAGCAGTACTTC. Its translation is CASSFDRSYEQYF.

The chain carries TRBV23-1 and TRBJ1-5; weak D call: TRBD1 (5 bases). TRBV23-1 has ORF status, its function being uncertain. V was clipped by 2 bases and J by 1 base, with 15 bases between them. The CDR3 extends over 17 amino acids. CDR3 sequence: CASSQPNRQYSNQPQHF. The CDR3, as DNA: TGCGCCAGCAGTCAACCGAATCGACAGTACAGCAATCAGCCCCAGCATTTT.

This chain connects TRBV5-1 to TRBJ1-2; 7 bases fit TRBD1. The CDR3 length is 17 residues. Trimming cost V 4 bases and J 4 bases; bases outside gene matches: 16. Germline V gene lookup returns CDR1 SGHRS and CDR2 YFSETQ. The CDR3 sequence: CASSPSPDREATYGYTF. The CDR3 nucleotides read TGCGCCAGCAGCCCCTCGCCCGACAGGGAAGCGACCTATGGCTACACCTTC.

A note on this clone: One junction end disagrees with the germline gene, perhaps due to a read error. This chain connects TRBV7-7 to TRBJ1-5, with a weak D call TRBD1 (6 bases). The CDR3 is 19 amino acids. Per the germline V gene, CDR1 is SSHAT and CDR2 is FNYEAQ (reference sequence). The CDR3: CASSLKGLVRRGASQPQHF. CDR3 nucleotide sequence: TGTGCTAGCAGCTTAAAAGGACTGGTCCGCAGGGGAGCGTCTCAGCCCCAGCATTTT.

V usage is TRBV19 and J usage is TRBJ2-1; possible D gene TRBD2, 5 bases. CDR3 size: 14 residues. The V gene lost 8 bases and the J gene lost 0 bases, with 11 bases spanning the gap. Germline-derived CDR1 and CDR2 are LNHDA and SQIVND (reference sequence). The CDR3 nucleotides are TGTGCCAGTCAGACGGGAAGCTCCTACAATGAGCAGTTCTTC. It codes for CASQTGSSYNEQFF.

In its sample, this clone was seen a few times. V and J are TRBV5-1 and TRBJ1-2; D ambiguous. Germline V lookup: CDR1 SGHRS, CDR2 YFSETQ. This CDR3 region has 12 residues. Trimming pared 5 bases from V and 1 base from J, leaving 6 bases between. CDR3: CASSAGNYGYTF. The DNA for the CDR3 is TGCGCCAGCAGTGCCGGTAACTATGGCTACACCTTC.

V and J are TRBV2 and TRBJ1-1; perhaps TRBD1 as D (5 bases). Trimming removed 4 bases at V and 5 bases at J, with 14 bases between. There are 14 residues in the CDR3. Germline CDR1 reads SNHLY; CDR2 reads FYNNEI. CDR3 nucleotides: TGTGCCAGCAGTGCCGAGGGGCTCTCTACTGAAGCTTTCTTT. Its translation: CASSAEGLSTEAFF.

To note about this clone: At the DNA level, this CDR3 is encoded by other sequences in the same sample as well. The genes are TRBV4-3 and TRBJ2-2; D possibly corresponds to TRBD2 (5 bases). Germline loops: CDR1 LGHNA, CDR2 YSLEER. V shed 0 bases and J shed 6 bases, with 8 bases lying between them. The CDR3 sequence is 14 residues long. The CDR3 here is CASSQDPGAGELFF. CDR3 sequence (DNA): TGCGCCAGCAGCCAAGATCCCGGGGCCGGGGAGCTGTTTTTT.

This clone has more than one count but fewer than ten. J is TRBJ2-2 and V is TRBV5-6, with D uncertain. The CDR3 extends over 15 amino acids. V lost 2 bases and J 1 base, leaving 9 bases between the germline ends. In germline, CDR1 is SGHDT, CDR2 YYEEEE. The CDR3 loop is CASSLNPRNTGELFF. CDR3 DNA sequence: TGTGCCAGCAGCTTAAATCCGAGGAACACCGGGGAGCTGTTTTTT.

CDR3 coding DNA: TGTGCATCTGGGGGAATGGATCAGCCCCAGCATTTT. It is translated as CASGGMDQPQHF. This chain uses TRBV28 with TRBJ1-5; possible D gene TRBD1, 5 bases. Per the germline V gene, CDR1 is MDHEN and CDR2 is SYDVKM. The length of the CDR3 is 12 residues.

The rearrangement links TRBV5-1 to TRBJ2-3, with TRBD2 matching 14 bases. Germline V CDR1 and CDR2: SGHRS, YFSETQ. The CDR3 is 17 amino acids. V lost 4 bases, J lost 4 bases, and 8 bases stayed unmatched. CDR3: CASSLRLAGGHPDTQYF. The CDR3 nucleotides read TGCGCCAGCAGCCTTCGACTAGCGGGAGGGCATCCAGATACGCAGTATTTT. Complete variable domain (other parts from reference TRBV5-1 and TRBJ2-3): KAGVTQTPRYLIKTRGQQVTLSCSPISGHRSVSWYQQTPGQGLQFLFEYFSETQRNKGNFPGRFSGRQFSNSRSEMNVSTLELGDSALYLCASSLRLAGGHPDTQYFGPGTRLTVL.

The rearrangement links TRBV18 to TRBJ2-3; D call uncertain. The germline V gene has CDR1 KGHSH and CDR2 LQKENI. V was trimmed by 5 bases and J by 3 bases, leaving 9 bases between them. This CDR3 is built from 13 residues. CDR3 protein: CASSSGFTDTQYF. The DNA of the CDR3 is TGTGCCAGCTCATCCGGGTTTACAGATACGCAGTATTTT.